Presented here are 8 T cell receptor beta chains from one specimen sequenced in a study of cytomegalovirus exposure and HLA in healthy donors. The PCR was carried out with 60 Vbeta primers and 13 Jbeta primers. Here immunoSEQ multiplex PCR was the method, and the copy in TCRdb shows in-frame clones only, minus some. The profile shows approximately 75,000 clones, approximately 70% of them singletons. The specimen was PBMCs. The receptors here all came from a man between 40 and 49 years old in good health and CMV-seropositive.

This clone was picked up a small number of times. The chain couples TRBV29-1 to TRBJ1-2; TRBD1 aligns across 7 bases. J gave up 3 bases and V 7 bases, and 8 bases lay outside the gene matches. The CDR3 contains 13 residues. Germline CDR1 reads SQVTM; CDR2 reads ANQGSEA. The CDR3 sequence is CSALQGKDYGYTF. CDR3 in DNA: TGCAGCGCCCTACAGGGGAAGGACTATGGCTACACCTTC.

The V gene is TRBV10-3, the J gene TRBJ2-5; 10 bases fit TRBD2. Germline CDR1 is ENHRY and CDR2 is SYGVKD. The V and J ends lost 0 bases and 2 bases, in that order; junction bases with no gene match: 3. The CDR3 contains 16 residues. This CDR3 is CAISESVAGGQETQYF. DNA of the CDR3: TGTGCCATCAGTGAGTCTGTAGCGGGGGGACAAGAGACCCAGTACTTC.

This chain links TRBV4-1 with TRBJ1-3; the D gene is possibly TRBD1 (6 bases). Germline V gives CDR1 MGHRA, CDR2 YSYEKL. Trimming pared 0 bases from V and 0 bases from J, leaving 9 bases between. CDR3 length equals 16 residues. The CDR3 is CASSQDYRASGNTIYF. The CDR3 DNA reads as TGCGCCAGCAGCCAAGATTACAGGGCCTCTGGAAACACCATATATTTT.

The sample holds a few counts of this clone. The CDR3 region is CASSEANGETQYF. CDR3 in DNA: TGCGCCAGCAGCGAGGCGAACGGAGAGACCCAGTACTTC. V is TRBV5-1 and J is TRBJ2-5; no clear D gene. Germline lookup yields CDR1 SGHRS and CDR2 YFSETQ. The V gene lost 4 bases and the J gene lost 4 bases, with 11 bases spanning the gap. The CDR3 is made up of 13 amino acids.

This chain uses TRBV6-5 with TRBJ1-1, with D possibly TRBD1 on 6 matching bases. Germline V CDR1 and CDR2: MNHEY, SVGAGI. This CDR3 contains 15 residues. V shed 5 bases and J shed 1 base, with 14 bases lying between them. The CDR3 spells CASSNHRVWNTEAFF. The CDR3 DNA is TGTGCCAGCAGTAACCACAGGGTGTGGAACACTGAAGCTTTCTTT.

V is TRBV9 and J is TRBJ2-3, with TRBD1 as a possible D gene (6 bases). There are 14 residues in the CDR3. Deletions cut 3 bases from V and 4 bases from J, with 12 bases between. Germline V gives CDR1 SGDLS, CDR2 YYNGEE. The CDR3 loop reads CASSGPGESDTQYF. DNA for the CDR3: TGTGCCAGCAGCGGGCCAGGGGAGTCAGATACGCAGTATTTT.

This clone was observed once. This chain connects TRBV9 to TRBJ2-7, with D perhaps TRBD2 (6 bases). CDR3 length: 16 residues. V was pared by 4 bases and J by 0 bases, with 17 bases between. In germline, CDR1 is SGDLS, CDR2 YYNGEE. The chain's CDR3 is CASSLTSLPSSYEQYF. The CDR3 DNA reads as TGTGCCAGCAGCTTAACTAGCCTTCCGAGCTCCTACGAGCAGTACTTC.

CDR3: CASSPAGTKNTEAFF. CDR3 DNA sequence: TGTGCCAGCTCACCGGCCGGGACAAAGAACACTGAAGCTTTCTTT. This sequence joins TRBV18 and TRBJ1-1, with a possible D match to TRBD1 (6 bases). The V and J ends lost 3 bases and 1 base respectively, with 12 bases between them. The CDR3 is 15 amino acids. Germline values: CDR1 KGHSH, CDR2 LQKENI.